Each of the 9 T cell receptor beta chains below was sequenced from the same sample in a study of T cells in Graves' hyperthyroidism and ophthalmopathy. The CDR3 regions of TCR beta were amplified from RNA transcripts. Initially, a first-round RT-PCR of the TCR CDR3 employed the HTBI primer set. TCRdb called the multiplex PCR reads again in MiXCR, with one record for every CDR3 protein. Among roughly 300,000 distinct CDR3 sequences listed, roughly 13% were seen once. Sequencing was performed on blood. The receptors were gathered from a woman under 40 with Graves' hyperthyroidism.

This clonotype was seen at least ten times. The V gene is TRBV11-3, the J gene TRBJ2-1, with D perhaps matching TRBD2 (5 bases). From germline, CDR1 is SGHNT and CDR2 YENEEA. Trimming took off 2 bases at V and 8 bases at J, with 10 bases between the two ends. CDR3 size: 13 residues. CDR3 coding DNA: TGTGCCAGCAGCTTACGAGGGCGCGATGAGCAGTTCTTC. Translated: CASSLRGRDEQFF.

The chain carries TRBV3-1 and TRBJ2-1; D call uncertain. CDR1 and CDR2 from the germline V gene are LGHDT and YNNKEL (reference sequence). CDR3 size: 13 residues. Trimming took off 4 bases at V and 5 bases at J, with 9 bases between the two ends. The CDR3 protein is CASSPPGDNEQFF. The CDR3, as DNA: TGTGCCAGCAGCCCTCCAGGAGACAATGAGCAGTTCTTC.

This clonotype came up a few times. This sequence joins TRBV7-9 and TRBJ2-5, with D possibly called TRBD1 or TRBD2 (5 bases each). Germline CDR1 reads SEHNR; CDR2 reads FQNEAQ (reference sequence). V was pared by 6 bases and J by 5 bases, with 16 bases between. The CDR3 consists of 14 residues. CDR3 residues: CASSRVRGMETQYF. The CDR3 bases are TGTGCCAGCAGTCGGGTTCGGGGCATGGAGACCCAGTACTTC.

V and J are TRBV12-3 or TRBV12-4 and TRBJ2-1, with no clear D. V was clipped by 3 bases and J by 5 bases, with 14 bases between them. The CDR3 spans 15 residues. The CDR3: CASSFLAQRNNEQFF. CDR3 DNA sequence: TGTGCCAGCAGTTTCTTGGCCCAACGAAACAATGAGCAGTTCTTC.

The chain is built from TRBV4-3 and TRBJ2-7, with D possibly being TRBD2 (9 bases). Trimming stripped 2 bases from V and 4 bases from J, with 21 bases between. CDR1 is LGHNA and CDR2 is YSLEER in the germline V gene. The CDR3 totals 17 residues. CDR3 sequence reads: CASSQNRGIAGVYEQYF. The CDR3 coding sequence is TGCGCCAGCAGCCAAAACAGGGGGATAGCGGGAGTGTACGAGCAGTACTTC.

This chain links TRBV19 with TRBJ2-2, with D hard to call. The CDR3 runs to 13 residues. Trimming stripped 10 bases from V and 7 bases from J, with 16 bases between. Germline V gene lookup returns CDR1 LNHDA and CDR2 SQIVND (reference sequence). CDR3 sequence (DNA): TGTGCCACCTCAGTGTCTATGGGCGGGGAGCTGTTTTTT. It codes for CATSVSMGGELFF.

This clonotype was observed many times. The V call is TRBV28, the J call TRBJ1-1; 7 bases are a match to TRBD1. Germline lookup yields CDR1 MDHEN and CDR2 SYDVKM. The CDR3 totals 18 residues. Unmatched junction bases numbered 12, after V lost 2 bases and J lost 0 bases. This chain's CDR3 is CASSLRGLLTNLNTEAFF. The CDR3 DNA reads TGTGCCAGCAGTTTAAGGGGGCTCTTAACAAATCTGAACACTGAAGCTTTCTTT.

Ten or more counts support this clonotype. The chain uses TRBV3-1 and TRBJ1-2, with D possibly matching TRBD1 (5 bases). The V gene lost 4 bases and the J gene lost 5 bases, with 20 bases spanning the gap. The CDR3 is made up of 16 amino acids. The germline CDR1 and CDR2 sequences are LGHDT and YNNKEL (reference sequence). CDR3 region: CASSPGGGPAKYGYTF. CDR3 DNA sequence: TGTGCCAGCAGCCCGGGGGGAGGCCCAGCCAAATATGGCTACACCTTC.

The V gene is TRBV18, the J gene TRBJ1-1, with 7 nucleotides matching TRBD1. J lost 7 bases, V lost 2 bases, and 10 bases had no gene match. Per germline, CDR1 KGHSH and CDR2 LQKENI. The CDR3 extends over 15 amino acids. The CDR3: CASSPGTVPQSEAFF. The CDR3 DNA reads TGTGCCAGCTCACCAGGGACAGTTCCTCAGAGTGAAGCTTTCTTT.